The source of this T cell receptor (beta chain) is a study of blood T cell repertoires in COVID-19. Only in-frame clones appear in the TCRdb table, and some are missing; sequencing was by immunoSEQ multiplex PCR. Here the sample spans 300,000 to 400,000 clones, around 91% being singletons. The specimen sequenced was peripheral blood. The sequence came from a woman in her late teens or twenties who had recovered from COVID-19.

This CDR3 is CASSLSGSRYNEQFF. The CDR3, as DNA: TGTGCCAGCAGCTTAAGCGGGAGTCGGTACAATGAGCAGTTCTTC. V gene TRBV13 combines with J gene TRBJ2-1, with TRBD2 matching 8 bases. The CDR3 is 15 amino acids. V lost 2 bases, J lost 4 bases, and 4 bases stayed unmatched. Germline CDR1 PRHDT, CDR2 FYEKMQ (reference sequence).